Below, 28 T cell receptor beta chains from the same sample are listed, as sequenced in a study of cytotoxic CD8 clonotypes in ibrutinib-treated CLL. Here immunoSEQ multiplex PCR was the method, and the copy in TCRdb shows in-frame clones only, minus some. The sample has tens of thousands of clones, 57% seen once; the top ten hold about 14%. Here the sequenced sample was PBMCs, taken after 12 months of ibrutinib treatment. All receptors come from a human donor with chronic lymphocytic leukemia.

This clone was counted between two and nine times. The chain joins TRBV25-1 to TRBJ1-2, with D possibly TRBD1 on 5 matching bases. The germline V gene encodes CDR1 MGHDK and CDR2 SYGVNS. CDR3 length: 17 residues. Trimming shortened V by 1 base and J by 8 bases, and 23 bases separated the two germline ends. The CDR3 spells CASSEWDSRGRKRGYTF. Here the CDR3 DNA reads TGTGCCAGCAGTGAATGGGACTCGAGGGGACGCAAGCGAGGCTACACCTTC.

The chain carries TRBV6-1 and TRBJ1-2, with D possibly being TRBD1 (6 bases). This CDR3 comprises 13 residues. V was trimmed by 4 bases and J by 4 bases, leaving 10 bases between them. CDR1 and CDR2 from the germline V gene are MNHNS and SASEGT. DNA for the CDR3: TGTGCCAGCAGTGTACGAGGGGGCTATGGCTACACCTTC. Residues: CASSVRGGYGYTF.

The chain carries TRBV15 and TRBJ1-1; 8 bases fit TRBD1. CDR3 length equals 15 residues. From germline, CDR1 is LNHNV and CDR2 YYDKDF (reference sequence). The junction had 9 bases not matched to a gene; V was cut back by 8 bases and J by 1 base. The CDR3 here is CATRTGYRKNTEAFF. DNA of the CDR3: TGTGCCACCCGGACAGGGTACCGTAAGAACACTGAAGCTTTCTTT.

The chain has TRBV11-2 and TRBJ2-1, with D possibly called TRBD1 or TRBD2 (5 bases each). CDR3 length: 15 amino acids. Trimming left V 5 bases short and J 6 bases short, with 17 bases between. Germline loops: CDR1 SGHAT, CDR2 FQNNGV. The CDR3 sequence: CASSPDSRGFNEQFF. The CDR3 DNA follows: TGTGCCAGCAGCCCGGACTCTAGGGGCTTCAATGAGCAGTTCTTC.

The rearrangement joins TRBV11-2 to TRBJ2-2; 8 nucleotides match TRBD1. CDR3 length: 15 residues. With V trimmed by 3 bases and J by 8 bases, 8 bases remained unmatched. CDR1 is SGHAT, CDR2 FQNNGV, per germline. The CDR3 nucleotides are TGTGCCAGCAGCTTGTTTCGACAGGGGCCTGGGGAGCTGTTTTTT. This codes for CASSLFRQGPGELFF.

This clone was recorded once. This chain joins TRBV28 and TRBJ1-4, with D possibly TRBD1 on 6 matching bases. The V gene lost 6 bases and the J gene lost 8 bases, with 10 bases spanning the gap. CDR1 and CDR2 (germline): MDHEN, SYDVKM. CDR3 size: 12 residues. The CDR3 nucleotides are TGTGCCAGCAGAACAGGGTTGGAAAAACTGTTTTTT. This encodes CASRTGLEKLFF.

V is TRBV4-2 and J is TRBJ2-3, with 10 bases lining up with TRBD2. CDR1 LGHNA and CDR2 YNFKEQ come from the germline V gene. J was trimmed by 5 bases and V by 0 bases; bases with no gene match: 5. The CDR3 is 16 residues long. Here the CDR3 reads CASSQESGGVKDTQYF. The DNA of the CDR3 is TGTGCCAGCAGCCAAGAAAGCGGGGGGGTGAAAGATACGCAGTATTTT.

This sequence joins TRBV18 and TRBJ1-2; D uncertain. In germline, CDR1 is KGHSH, CDR2 LQKENI. The length of the CDR3 is 12 residues. The V and J ends lost 1 base and 8 bases respectively, with 8 bases between them. CDR3 protein: CASSPHVDGYTF. CDR3 nucleotide sequence: TGTGCCAGCTCACCACATGTCGACGGCTACACCTTC.

The V and J genes are TRBV18 and TRBJ1-5; 7 bases line up with TRBD1. Germline CDR1 reads KGHSH; CDR2 reads LQKENI. The V and J ends lost 3 bases and 0 bases, in that order; junction bases with no gene match: 14. The CDR3 is made up of 19 amino acids. CDR3 residues: CASSPTGPTGAYSNQPQHF. The CDR3 DNA reads as TGTGCCAGCTCACCGACTGGGCCAACAGGGGCTTATAGCAATCAGCCCCAGCATTTT.

This clone was seen repeatedly, ten times or more. V usage is TRBV19 and J usage is TRBJ2-1, with 7 bases fitting TRBD1. Germline CDR1 and CDR2: LNHDA and SQIVND (reference sequence). J gave up 7 bases and V 10 bases, and 13 bases lay outside the gene matches. This CDR3 has 14 residues. The CDR3 bases are TGTGCCACGGGACAGCTCCCAATGAGGAATGAGCAGTTCTTC. Translated, it gives CATGQLPMRNEQFF. Combining the CDR3 with reference TRBV19 and TRBJ2-1 gives the whole variable domain DGGITQSPKYLFRKEGQNVTLSCEQNLNHDAMYWYRQDPGQGLRLIYYSQIVNDFQKGDIAEGYSVSREKKESFPLTVTSAQKNPTAFYLCATGQLPMRNEQFFGPGTRLTVL.

This chain connects TRBV19 to TRBJ1-2, with D tentatively TRBD1 (5 bases). Trimming took off 7 bases at V and 4 bases at J, with 19 bases between the two ends. CDR1 and CDR2 (germline): LNHDA, SQIVND (reference sequence). This CDR3 spans 15 amino acids. CDR3 loop: CASTPSGSGTYGYTF. The DNA of the CDR3 is TGTGCCAGTACCCCCTCGGGATCGGGGACCTATGGCTACACCTTC.

V usage is TRBV27 and J usage is TRBJ1-2, with TRBD1 identical over 8 bases. The CDR3 length is 14 residues. The trim removed 0 bases at V and 7 bases at J, leaving 4 bases unmatched. Germline CDR1 and CDR2: MNHEY and SMNVEV (reference sequence). CDR3 amino acids: CASSLSQGAAGYTF. DNA for the CDR3: TGTGCCAGCAGTTTATCGCAGGGGGCGGCTGGCTACACCTTC.

This chain links TRBV4-1 with TRBJ2-7, with 7 positions matching TRBD2. The germline CDR1 and CDR2 sequences are MGHRA and YSYEKL. Losses at the gene ends were 1 base for V and 2 bases for J; bases not matched to a gene: 5. The CDR3 is 15 residues long. CDR3 bases: TGCGCCAGCAGCCAAGGGACTAGTGGTACCTACGAGCAGTACTTC. Amino acids: CASSQGTSGTYEQYF.

J is TRBJ2-1 and V is TRBV6-1; no clear D gene. V was pared by 3 bases and J by 7 bases, with 7 bases between. Per germline, CDR1 MNHNS and CDR2 SASEGT. This CDR3 comprises 12 residues. CDR3 region: CASSEVVNEQFF. CDR3 in DNA: TGTGCCAGCAGTGAGGTAGTAAATGAGCAGTTCTTC.

This clone was detected only a few times. The chain is built from TRBV6-5 and TRBJ1-2; D gene ambiguous. The CDR3 contains 14 residues. The V end lost 0 bases, the J end lost 6 bases, and 11 bases lay between the germline ends. Germline CDR1 MNHEY, CDR2 SVGAGI. CDR3 in DNA: TGTGCCAGCAGTTACTCGACTTCGACTGATGGCTACACCTTC. Translation: CASSYSTSTDGYTF.

V is TRBV7-2 and J is TRBJ2-7; 12 bases match TRBD2. The trim removed 0 bases at V and 5 bases at J, leaving 5 bases unmatched. Germline V lookup: CDR1 SGHTA, CDR2 FQGNSA. The CDR3 is 16 amino acids. The CDR3 spells CASSLAGTSGFDEQYF. DNA of the CDR3: TGTGCCAGCAGCTTAGCCGGGACTAGCGGGTTCGACGAGCAGTACTTC.

V gene TRBV6-1 combines with J gene TRBJ1-2, with D possibly being TRBD1 (5 bases). The V and J ends lost 8 bases and 8 bases respectively, with 12 bases between them. The CDR3 extends over 11 amino acids. From germline, CDR1 is MNHNS and CDR2 SASEGT. The CDR3 sequence is CASDQGGGYTF. CDR3 DNA: TGTGCCAGCGATCAGGGAGGAGGCTACACCTTC.

This rearrangement joins TRBV11-3 to TRBJ1-1, with 7 bases fitting TRBD1. Germline-derived CDR1 and CDR2 are SGHNT and YENEEA. The CDR3 length is 13 residues. Trimming removed 4 bases from V and 4 bases from J; junction bases left unmatched: 3. The CDR3 sequence: CASSYSGGTEAFF. The CDR3 DNA reads as TGTGCCAGCAGCTACTCAGGGGGCACTGAAGCTTTCTTT.

V is TRBV18 and J is TRBJ2-5; D is uncertain. The CDR3 is 12 amino acids. From germline, CDR1 is KGHSH and CDR2 LQKENI. V gave up 6 bases and J gave up 5 bases, with 10 bases separating them. CDR3 in amino acids: CASSQVSETQYF. The CDR3 region has the DNA TGTGCCAGCTCGCAGGTCTCGGAGACCCAGTACTTC.

This chain connects TRBV5-1 to TRBJ2-5, with D maybe TRBD2 (6 bases). There are 15 residues in the CDR3. CDR1 is SGHRS, CDR2 YFSETQ, per germline. Trimming took off 3 bases at V and 7 bases at J, with 19 bases between the two ends. The CDR3: CASSWGDGTTGTQYF. The CDR3 nucleotides read TGCGCCAGCAGCTGGGGGGACGGAACGACTGGGACCCAGTACTTC.

This clone showed up just a few times. The chain uses TRBV28 and TRBJ1-5, with TRBD1 matching 8 bases. The CDR3 is 18 residues long. Germline V gene sequence: CDR1 MDHEN, CDR2 SYDVKM. V shed 5 bases, J shed 4 bases, and the junction held 16 bases outside the gene matches. CDR3 sequence: CASSSGQGWGWANQPQHF. The CDR3, as DNA: TGTGCCAGCAGTAGCGGACAGGGTTGGGGCTGGGCGAATCAGCCCCAGCATTTT.

This chain joins TRBV6-5 and TRBJ2-7, with 12 bases matching TRBD2. The CDR3 has 14 amino acids. Trimming took 6 bases from V and 4 from J; bases not matched to a gene: 4. Germline V CDR1 and CDR2: MNHEY, SVGAGI. CDR3 sequence: CASSTGLAGYEQYV. As DNA, the CDR3 is TGTGCCAGCAGCACGGGACTAGCGGGTTACGAGCAGTACGTC.

The genes are TRBV9 and TRBJ2-3; D is perhaps TRBD1 (6 bases). The CDR3 is 14 amino acids. V was clipped by 2 bases and J by 5 bases, with 12 bases between them. Germline lookup yields CDR1 SGDLS and CDR2 YYNGEE. The CDR3 coding sequence is TGTGCCAGCAGCGTGGGCAGGGGTGGAGATACGCAGTATTTT. It is translated as CASSVGRGGDTQYF.

This rearrangement joins TRBV7-9 to TRBJ1-2; 8 nucleotides align to TRBD1. Germline trimming cut 5 bases from V and 8 bases from J; bases unmatched to any gene: 10. This CDR3 is 14 amino acids long. CDR1 SEHNR and CDR2 FQNEAQ come from the germline V gene (reference sequence). CDR3 residues: CASSPQGQGRGYTF. The CDR3 coding sequence is TGTGCCAGCAGCCCCCAAGGACAGGGAAGAGGCTACACCTTC.

This clone appeared a few times. The V gene is TRBV27, the J gene TRBJ2-1; TRBD2 matches at 8 bases. Trimming took 6 bases from V and 0 from J; bases not matched to a gene: 4. This CDR3 has 15 amino acids. The germline CDR1 and CDR2 sequences are MNHEY and SMNVEV (reference sequence). The CDR3: CASRPGLDSYNEQFF. As DNA, the CDR3 is TGTGCCAGCAGGCCGGGACTAGACTCCTACAATGAGCAGTTCTTC.

This chain connects TRBV5-6 to TRBJ2-1; 7 nucleotides align to TRBD2. This CDR3 spans 13 amino acids. With 6 bases clipped from V and 6 bases from J, the junction kept 6 bases outside the gene matches. Germline V gene lookup returns CDR1 SGHDT and CDR2 YYEEEE. Here the CDR3 DNA reads TGTGCCAGCACCCTGGGGGGGGGCAATGAGCAGTTCTTC. It codes for CASTLGGGNEQFF.

The V and J genes are TRBV5-4 and TRBJ2-3, with 10 nucleotides matching TRBD1. J lost 6 bases, V lost 2 bases, and 6 bases had no gene match. Germline V gives CDR1 SGHNT, CDR2 YYREEE (reference sequence). The CDR3 length is 15 residues. The CDR3 here is CASSFPGQGGDTQYF. The CDR3 nucleotides are TGTGCCAGCAGCTTCCCAGGACAGGGGGGTGATACGCAGTATTTT. Full variable domain (remainder filled in from reference TRBV5-4 and TRBJ2-3): ETGVTQSPTHLIKTRGQQVTLRCSSQSGHNTVSWYQQALGQGPQFIFQYYREEENGRGNFPPRFSGLQFPNYSSELNVNALELDDSALYLCASSFPGQGGDTQYFGPGTRLTVL.

Note on this clone: A read error may account for a junction end that differs from germline. The V call is TRBV5-1, the J call TRBJ1-1; TRBD1 might be the D (6 bases). Germline V gene sequence: CDR1 SGHRS, CDR2 YFSETQ. This CDR3 is 16 amino acids long. CDR3 region: CASSADPLARDTEAFF. As DNA, the CDR3 is TGCGCCAGCAGCGCAGACCCTTTGGCGAGGGACACTGAGGCTTTCTTT.